The present TCR beta chain was sequenced within a study of blood T cell repertoires in COVID-19. Authors' data handling: It was from reference gene primer amplification that nucleated cell counts were estimated. Clones were read by immunoSEQ multiplex PCR, and TCRdb kept only the in-frame ones, dropping some. The V and J calls and clone size were taken over from that table, and D and trimming were inferred from the DNA. The sample yields under 150,000 clones, more than 70% seen once. This TCR came from a human donor in a cohort sampled during active COVID-19. Material for sequencing was peripheral blood.

The CDR3 loop is CASSHRGGHGDTQYF. The CDR3 DNA follows: TGTGCCAGCAGTCACAGGGGGGGGCATGGAGATACGCAGTATTTT. The chain combines TRBV27 with TRBJ2-3; the D gene is possibly TRBD1 (8 bases). Deletions cut 5 bases from V and 5 bases from J, with 17 bases between. This CDR3 is 15 amino acids long. Germline CDR1 MNHEY, CDR2 SMNVEV (reference sequence).